Shown below are 23 T cell receptor beta chains from a single sample sequenced in a study of T cell repertoires in cytomegalovirus infection. TCRdb fed the reads into MiXCR, producing one record per CDR3 protein. Seen here are 640,000 or so distinct CDR3 sequences, around 30% observed once, and the top ten hold about 18%. These TCRs' antigens remain unknown. The material was cultured PBMCs, obtained from culture after CMV antigen stimulation. These receptor sequences come from a human donor in good health (CMV status not recorded). Some clones in this sample may be carry-over from other donors' samples.

The V call is TRBV6-2 or TRBV6-3, the J call TRBJ1-5; the match to TRBD1 covers 8 bases. The CDR3 consists of 12 residues. The germline V gene encodes CDR1 MNHEY and CDR2 SVGEGT. V gave up 6 bases and J gave up 7 bases; unmatched junction bases: 2. Here the CDR3 reads CASRTGEQPQHF. Here the CDR3 DNA reads TGTGCCAGCAGGACAGGGGAACAGCCCCAGCATTTT.

This chain joins TRBV7-2 and TRBJ2-3; D call uncertain. This CDR3 contains 11 residues. Germline CDR1 reads SGHTA; CDR2 reads FQGNSA. The germline V and J ends were trimmed by 4 bases and 10 bases, with 9 bases remaining between them. CDR3 region: CASSSAFAQYF. The CDR3 DNA follows: TGTGCCAGCAGCTCGGCCTTTGCGCAGTATTTT.

The chain uses TRBV5-4 and TRBJ2-3, with 7 bases fitting TRBD2. From germline, CDR1 is SGHNT and CDR2 YYREEE (reference sequence). CDR3 length: 15 residues. J was trimmed by 0 bases and V by 6 bases; bases with no gene match: 7. CDR3 in amino acids: CASTIGGGSTDTQYF. Here the CDR3 DNA reads TGTGCCAGCACCATTGGGGGGGGTAGCACAGATACGCAGTATTTT.

Remarks on this clonotype: Possible read error: a much larger clone is one base away. This chain uses TRBV7-2 with TRBJ2-1; D is possibly TRBD2 (5 bases). V lost 5 bases and J 11 bases, leaving 22 bases between the germline ends. CDR1 is SGHTA, CDR2 FQGNSA, per germline. The CDR3 runs to 15 residues. The CDR3 nucleotides are TGTGCCAGCAGCCCCGAAAGGGAGACAAGGAGTCAGCAGTTCTTC. Translation gives CASSPERETRSQQFF.

The J gene is TRBJ1-1, the V gene TRBV19, with a tentative D call TRBD1 (5 bases). The CDR3 length is 14 residues. Between the trimmed V and J ends, which lost 6 bases and 1 base, there was a span of 12 bases. Per the germline V gene, CDR1 is LNHDA and CDR2 is SQIVND (reference sequence). CDR3 region: CASSQRGPNTEAFF. The CDR3 DNA sequence: TGTGCCAGTAGCCAAAGGGGACCGAACACTGAAGCTTTCTTT.

In this sample, this clonotype turned up a few times. The genes are TRBV10-3 and TRBJ1-1, with 7 bases matching TRBD1. Germline V gene sequence: CDR1 ENHRY, CDR2 SYGVKD. V was pared by 7 bases and J by 1 base, with 6 bases of the junction left unmatched. The CDR3 runs 14 residues. CDR3 in amino acids: CAITDRVGNTEAFF. CDR3 in DNA: TGTGCCATCACCGACAGGGTCGGGAACACTGAAGCTTTCTTT.

This chain links TRBV6-5 with TRBJ1-2; no firm D call. The CDR3 is 14 amino acids. Germline V CDR1 and CDR2: MNHEY, SVGAGI. V was pared by 6 bases and J by 8 bases, with 19 bases between. In DNA, the CDR3 is TGTGCCAGCAGCCGCGGGCCAGCAGGATGGGGCTACACCTTC. Protein: CASSRGPAGWGYTF.

This clonotype was counted ten times or more. V and J are TRBV12-3 or TRBV12-4 and TRBJ1-3; perhaps TRBD1 as D (6 bases). V lost 6 bases and J 0 bases, leaving 21 bases between the germline ends. The CDR3 runs 18 residues. The CDR3 is CASRTILRGVSSGNTIYF. CDR3 coding DNA: TGTGCCAGCAGGACGATCCTCAGGGGCGTTAGCTCTGGAAACACCATATATTTT.

The rearrangement joins TRBV2 to TRBJ1-4; D gene uncertain. Trimming removed 7 bases at V and 4 bases at J, with 13 bases between. The CDR3 is made up of 14 amino acids. The germline gives CDR1 SNHLY, CDR2 FYNNEI. The CDR3: CASTPTGVNEKLFF. CDR3 bases: TGTGCCAGCACCCCGACCGGAGTTAATGAAAAACTGTTTTTT.

The V and J genes are TRBV6-1 and TRBJ1-1, with D uncertain. The germline CDR1 and CDR2 sequences are MNHNS and SASEGT. The CDR3 is 13 amino acids. Between the trimmed V and J ends, which lost 6 bases and 2 bases, there was a span of 10 bases. The CDR3 DNA follows: TGTGCCAGCAGAGCTGGGGTAAACACTGAAGCTTTCTTT. This sequence encodes CASRAGVNTEAFF.

This chain uses TRBV2 with TRBJ2-1; perhaps TRBD1 as D (6 bases). The CDR3 extends over 14 amino acids. Deletions cut 5 bases from V and 1 base from J, with 9 bases between. CDR1 SNHLY and CDR2 FYNNEI come from the germline V gene. CDR3 bases: TGTGCCAGCAGTTATGGACAGTCCTACAATGAGCAGTTCTTC. Its protein is CASSYGQSYNEQFF.

The J gene is TRBJ1-5, the V gene TRBV20-1, with D hard to call. This CDR3 has 14 amino acids. Germline V gene lookup returns CDR1 DFQATT and CDR2 SNEGSKA (reference sequence). V was shortened by 1 base and J by 0 bases, with 7 bases between the two germline ends. CDR3 in amino acids: CSARVLASNQPQHF. The CDR3 coding sequence is TGCAGTGCTAGAGTTTTGGCTAGCAATCAGCCCCAGCATTTT.

The V gene is TRBV11-2, the J gene TRBJ1-2; possible D gene TRBD1, 6 bases. The CDR3 sequence is 12 residues long. Trimming took 4 bases from V and 7 from J, leaving 10 bases between them. Germline V gene lookup returns CDR1 SGHAT and CDR2 FQNNGV. The CDR3 bases are TGTGCCAGCAGCTCTCAGGGGCCTGGCTACACCTTC. Its translation: CASSSQGPGYTF.

This sequence joins TRBV5-4 and TRBJ2-3; no clear D. There are 13 residues in the CDR3. V was trimmed by 5 bases and J by 2 bases, leaving 9 bases between them. CDR1 and CDR2 from the germline V gene are SGHNT and YYREEE (reference sequence). The CDR3 is CASRAGTTDTQYF. The CDR3 DNA reads TGTGCCAGCAGGGCTGGTACCACAGATACGCAGTATTTT.

This clonotype was recorded at least ten times. The V and J genes are TRBV4-1 and TRBJ1-5; 7 bases line up with TRBD1. Per germline, CDR1 MGHRA and CDR2 YSYEKL. This CDR3 has 15 residues. With V trimmed by 2 bases and J by 7 bases, 8 bases remained unmatched. The CDR3 coding sequence is TGCGCCAGCAGCCAAACCCGACAGGGCGGACAGCCCCAGCATTTT. This sequence encodes CASSQTRQGGQPQHF.

This clonotype was observed at least ten times. This chain joins TRBV7-2 and TRBJ2-5; D unclear. Germline CDR1 and CDR2: SGHTA and FQGNSA. Trimming shortened V by 3 bases and J by 5 bases, and 10 bases separated the two germline ends. The CDR3 consists of 13 residues. CDR3 coding DNA: TGTGCCAGCAGCTTCTCGTCGGTGGAGACCCAGTACTTC. Protein: CASSFSSVETQYF.

The chain employs TRBV6-8 and TRBJ1-2, with D possibly matching TRBD1 (6 bases). This CDR3 spans 13 amino acids. Trimming cost V 2 bases and J 3 bases, with 7 bases left between them. In germline, CDR1 is MNHGY, CDR2 SAAAGT. The CDR3: CASSYRQDYGYTF. The CDR3 nucleotides are TGTGCCAGCAGTTACCGACAGGACTATGGCTACACCTTC.

This clonotype was observed many times. This chain uses TRBV4-2 with TRBJ2-5, with 12 bases identical to TRBD2. Looked up from germline, CDR1 is LGHNA and CDR2 is YNFKEQ. V lost 0 bases and J lost 7; bases outside the gene matches: 12. This CDR3 is built from 18 residues. CDR3 DNA: TGTGCCAGCAGCCAAGATTGGCTAGCGGGGGGGACTCGCGTGACCCAGTACTTC. Its protein is CASSQDWLAGGTRVTQYF.

The chain has TRBV7-4 and TRBJ2-7; possibly TRBD2 for D (6 bases). The CDR3 runs 18 residues. Germline V gene sequence: CDR1 SGHVT, CDR2 SQSDAQ. The V and J ends lost 5 bases and 0 bases respectively, with 23 bases between them. CDR3 in amino acids: CASSLRGTSGGSSYEQYF. The DNA for the CDR3 is TGTGCCAGCAGCCTCCGGGGTACTAGTGGGGGGAGCTCCTACGAGCAGTACTTC. The full variable domain, completed using reference TRBV7-4 and TRBJ2-7, is GAGVSQSPRYKVAKRGRDVALRCDSISGHVTLYWYRQTLGQGSEVLTYSQSDAQRDKSGRPSGRFSAERPERSVSTLKIQRTEQGDSAVYLCASSLRGTSGGSSYEQYFGPGTRLTVT.

This clonotype was picked up a small number of times. The chain couples TRBV5-4 to TRBJ2-5, with TRBD2 as a possible D gene (7 bases). The ends were cut back, 4 bases at V and 5 bases at J, with 18 bases in the middle. The CDR3 totals 15 residues. The germline V gene encodes CDR1 SGHNT and CDR2 YYREEE (reference sequence). CDR3 residues: CASSPKPGGGETQYF. In DNA, the CDR3 is TGTGCCAGCAGCCCTAAGCCGGGGGGCGGTGAGACCCAGTACTTC.

The sample holds many counts of this clonotype. The chain employs TRBV7-8 and TRBJ2-4; 12 bases map to TRBD2. From germline, CDR1 is SGHVS and CDR2 FQNEAQ. J gave up 5 bases and V 5 bases, and 4 bases lay outside the gene matches. The CDR3 is 15 residues long. CDR3 sequence: CASSLRLAGENIQYF. Written as DNA, the CDR3 is TGTGCCAGCAGCCTGAGACTAGCGGGAGAAAACATTCAGTACTTC.

In this sample, this clonotype turned up a few times. The chain recombines TRBV24-1 with TRBJ1-2; a weak D match, TRBD1 (6 bases). V was cut by 2 bases and J by 0 bases, with 12 bases left in between. CDR3 length: 16 amino acids. Germline-derived CDR1 and CDR2 are KGHDR and SFDVKD. CDR3 in amino acids: CATSDSTRTANYGYTF. The CDR3 nucleotides read TGTGCCACCAGTGATTCTACACGGACAGCTAACTATGGCTACACCTTC.

This clonotype was counted only a few times. CDR3 sequence: CASSGEAVGHEQFF. DNA for the CDR3: TGTGCCAGCAGCGGGGAGGCTGTCGGACATGAGCAGTTCTTC. The rearrangement links TRBV5-5 to TRBJ2-1; D might be TRBD2 (6 bases). The CDR3 totals 14 residues. Germline V gene sequence: CDR1 SGHKS, CDR2 YYEKEE (reference sequence). V dropped 4 bases and J dropped 8 bases, with 16 bases sitting between them.